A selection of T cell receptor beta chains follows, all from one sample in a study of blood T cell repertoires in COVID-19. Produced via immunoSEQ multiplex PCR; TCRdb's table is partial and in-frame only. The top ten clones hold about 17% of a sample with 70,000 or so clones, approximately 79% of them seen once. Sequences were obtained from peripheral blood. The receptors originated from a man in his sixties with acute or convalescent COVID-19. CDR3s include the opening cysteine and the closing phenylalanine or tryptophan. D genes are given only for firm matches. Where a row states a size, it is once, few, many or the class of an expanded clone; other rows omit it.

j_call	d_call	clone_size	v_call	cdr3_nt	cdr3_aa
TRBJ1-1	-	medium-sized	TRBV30	TGTGCCTGGAGTGGGGGCCTAAGTGCGGCTTTCTTT	CAWSGGLSAAFF
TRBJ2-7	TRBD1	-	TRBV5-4	TGTGCCAGCAGCTTGGCAGTCGGGACAGGGTTAGGCGAGCAGTACTTC	CASSLAVGTGLGEQYF
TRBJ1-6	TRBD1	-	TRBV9	TGTGCCAACAGCGACCCCGCTTCAGGACCTATGACAGGGATCTATTCACCCCTCCACTTT	CANSDPASGPMTGIYSPLHF
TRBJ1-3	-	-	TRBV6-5	TGTGCCAGCAATACAGGCTCTGGAAACACCATATATTTT	CASNTGSGNTIYF
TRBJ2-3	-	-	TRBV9	TGTGCCAGCAGCGTAGGACTACTCCAGGTCACAGATACGCAGTATTTT	CASSVGLLQVTDTQYF
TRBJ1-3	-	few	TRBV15	TGTGCCACCAGCAGCGGCGGCAGGGGAAGCGCCATATATTTT	CATSSGGRGSAIYF
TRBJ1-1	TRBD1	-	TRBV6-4	TGTGCCAGCAGTGTCCGACAGGGTGAGACTGAAGCTTTCTTT	CASSVRQGETEAFF
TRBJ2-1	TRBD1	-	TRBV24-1	TGTGCCACCAGTGATTTAGGCAGGGGGCGAAATGAGCAGTTCTTC	CATSDLGRGRNEQFF
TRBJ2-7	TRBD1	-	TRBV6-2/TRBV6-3	TGTGCCAGCAGCCGACAGGGGGCTAGGGACGAGCAGTACTTC	CASSRQGARDEQYF
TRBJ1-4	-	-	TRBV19	TGTGCCAGTAGGGCGGACGCCCCGATCCGAGGGAAACTGTTTTTT	CASRADAPIRGKLFF
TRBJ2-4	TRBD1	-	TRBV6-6	TGTGCCAGCAGTCCCCCGGGACAGGACGTTGGCATTCAGTACTTC	CASSPPGQDVGIQYF
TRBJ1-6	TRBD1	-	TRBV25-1	TGTGCCAGCAGCGAGGGGGCAACCCTCCACTTT	CASSEGATLHF
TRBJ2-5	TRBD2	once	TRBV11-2	TGTGCCAGCAGCTTAGGAGCGGGGGGTCAAGAGACCCAGTACTTC	CASSLGAGGQETQYF
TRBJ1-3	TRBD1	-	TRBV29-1	TGCAGCGTTCTTCCAGGGGGCGCAGGTAACACCATATATTTT	CSVLPGGAGNTIYF
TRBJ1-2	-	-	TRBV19	TGTGCCAGTAGTATTTCAGTTTACTATGGCTACACCTTC	CASSISVYYGYTF
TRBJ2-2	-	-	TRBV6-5	TGTGCCAGCACCCGGGGTACGAACACCGGGGAGCTGTTTTTT	CASTRGTNTGELFF
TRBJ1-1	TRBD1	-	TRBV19	TGTGCCAGTAGCAAGGACAGGGATCGAGAAGCTTTCTTT	CASSKDRDREAFF
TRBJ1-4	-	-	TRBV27	TGTGCCAGCAGCCAGGGGTTCCCCAATGAAAAACTGTTTTTT	CASSQGFPNEKLFF
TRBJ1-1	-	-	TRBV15	TGTGCCACCAGCAGCGGTCGTCGGGGGATGAGGGCTTTCTTT	CATSSGRRGMRAFF